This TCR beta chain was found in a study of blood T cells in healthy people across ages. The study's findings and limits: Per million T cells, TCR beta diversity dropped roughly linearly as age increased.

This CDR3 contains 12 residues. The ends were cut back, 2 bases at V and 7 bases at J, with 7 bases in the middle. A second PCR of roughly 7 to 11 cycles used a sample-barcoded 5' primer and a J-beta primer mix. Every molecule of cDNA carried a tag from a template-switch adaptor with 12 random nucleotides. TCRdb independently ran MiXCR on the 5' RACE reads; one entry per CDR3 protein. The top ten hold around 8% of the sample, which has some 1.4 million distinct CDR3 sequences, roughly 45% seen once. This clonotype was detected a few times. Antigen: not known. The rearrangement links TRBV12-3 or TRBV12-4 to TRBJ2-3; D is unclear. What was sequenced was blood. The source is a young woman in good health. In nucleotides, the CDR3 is TGTGCCAGCAGTTTATGGTGGAATACGCAGTATTTT. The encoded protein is CASSLWWNTQYF.